This T cell receptor beta chain was identified during a study of CXCR3-negative and CXCR3-positive naive CD8 T cells. Study findings and constraints: Researchers report that CXCR3-positive naive cells carry more hydrophobic TRB CDR3s than CXCR3-negative naive cells.

As to this clonotype: Its antigen is undetermined.

The CDR3 totals 15 residues. Germline CDR1 reads DFQATT; CDR2 reads SNEGSKA (reference sequence). Preparation of TRB cDNA libraries relied on 5' RACE carrying UMI labels. TCRdb reprocessed the 5' RACE reads, keeping one entry per CDR3 protein, no DNA. Its listing shows under 7,500 distinct CDR3 sequences. This receptor was taken from a human donor in good health. Some clones in this sample may be carry-over from other donors' samples. The chain employs TRBV20-1 and TRBJ2-7; TCRdb selects TRBD1, and the lack of DNA leaves this call unchecked. Sequenced sample: naive CXCR3+ CD8+ T cells from blood. Subset meaning: CD45RO-CCR7+CD27+CD95- naive CD8+ T cells expressing CXCR3 (TNR3+). The CDR3 region is CSARDPGGQAYEQYF.